The clone carrying this TCR beta chain has only one observation. The data originate from a study of blood T cell repertoires in COVID-19. For the study at large: Samples representing acute and convalescent COVID-19 were sourced from the United States, Italy and Spain.

In the original processing: The authors estimated nucleated cell counts from reference gene primer amplification. Libraries were prepared by immunoSEQ multiplex PCR; TCRdb keeps only in-frame clonotypes and omits some of them. V and J calls and clone size follow that table, whereas D and trimming were derived from the DNA. The sample records 330,000 or so clones, about nine tenths being singletons. During active infection, Seattle patients enrolled and were then monitored through disease. This CDR3 is built from 19 residues. Germline lookup yields CDR1 MNHEY and CDR2 SVGEGT. J lost 4 bases, V lost 0 bases, and 10 bases had no gene match.

The sequencing sample was made of peripheral blood. The genes are TRBV6-2 or TRBV6-3 and TRBJ2-2; TRBD2 matches at 11 bases. The TCR comes from a woman between 55 and 75 years old with COVID-19, enrolled during active disease. The CDR3 DNA is TGTGCCAGCAGTTACTCGCGTAGCGGGGGGGCCCTGGGCACCGGGGAGCTGTTTTTT. Protein sequence: CASSYSRSGGALGTGELFF.